A selection of T cell receptor beta chains follows, all from one sample in a study of blood T cell repertoires in COVID-19. The repertoire was sequenced with immunoSEQ multiplex PCR; TCRdb's copy has only in-frame clones and lacks some. This sample has about 310,000 clones, with around nine tenths found just once. The sample taken for sequencing was PBMCs or T cells enriched from blood (not recorded which). All receptors come from a young woman who had recovered from COVID-19. The CDR3 runs from the conserved cysteine through the conserved F or W. D genes are given only for firm matches. Some rows mark clone size as missing; the rest say once, few, many or name a class of expanded clone.

j_gene: TRBJ2-3
len: 15
v_gene: TRBV4-1
d_gene: TRBD2
abundance: once
CDR3aa: CASSQDAREGDTQYF
CDR3nt: TGCGCCAGCAGCCAAGACGCCCGGGAGGGAGATACGCAGTATTTT

j_gene: TRBJ2-5
len: 14
v_gene: TRBV5-1
d_gene: NA
abundance: NA
CDR3aa: CASSLVDSRETQYF
CDR3nt: TGCGCCAGCAGCTTGGTGGACTCGAGGGAGACCCAGTACTTC

j_gene: TRBJ2-2
len: 14
v_gene: TRBV28
d_gene: NA
abundance: few
CDR3aa: CASSSGQNTGELFF
CDR3nt: TGTGCCAGCAGTTCGGGACAGAACACCGGGGAGCTGTTTTTT

j_gene: TRBJ1-1
len: 14
v_gene: TRBV27
d_gene: NA
abundance: NA
CDR3aa: CASSPQYSGTEAFF
CDR3nt: TGTGCCAGCAGTCCTCAATACAGTGGCACTGAAGCTTTCTTT

j_gene: TRBJ1-6
len: 14
v_gene: TRBV19
d_gene: NA
abundance: NA
CDR3aa: CASSTRQTGWGLHF
CDR3nt: TGTGCCAGTAGTACAAGACAGACAGGCTGGGGCCTCCACTTT

j_gene: TRBJ2-1
len: 14
v_gene: TRBV7-6
d_gene: TRBD1
abundance: NA
CDR3aa: CASSSGQGRYEQFF
CDR3nt: TGTGCCAGCAGCTCAGGACAGGGCAGGTATGAGCAGTTCTTC

j_gene: TRBJ2-5
len: 18
v_gene: TRBV18
d_gene: NA
abundance: NA
CDR3aa: CASSPNTEPTTYQETQYF
CDR3nt: TGTGCCAGCTCACCAAATACAGAACCTACCACGTACCAAGAGACCCAGTACTTC

j_gene: TRBJ1-6
len: 15
v_gene: TRBV10-3
d_gene: NA
abundance: NA
CDR3aa: CAISDLGSGNSPLHF
CDR3nt: TGTGCCATCAGTGACCTAGGGTCGGGGAATTCACCCCTCCACTTT

j_gene: TRBJ1-2
len: 15
v_gene: TRBV15
d_gene: NA
abundance: NA
CDR3aa: CATSRGTQGNYGYTF
CDR3nt: TGTGCCACCAGCAGAGGGACGCAGGGTAACTATGGCTACACCTTC

j_gene: TRBJ2-7
len: 14
v_gene: TRBV7-9
d_gene: TRBD1
abundance: NA
CDR3aa: CASSPGDRANEQYF
CDR3nt: TGTGCCAGCAGCCCCGGGGACAGGGCCAACGAGCAGTACTTC

j_gene: TRBJ1-1
len: 14
v_gene: TRBV7-9
d_gene: TRBD1
abundance: NA
CDR3aa: CASSPDRDRGEAFF
CDR3nt: TGTGCCAGCAGCCCTGACCGGGACAGGGGGGAGGCTTTCTTT

j_gene: TRBJ2-4
len: 14
v_gene: TRBV7-9
d_gene: NA
abundance: NA
CDR3aa: CASSLATSGDIQYF
CDR3nt: TGTGCCAGCAGCTTAGCCACATCGGGGGACATTCAGTACTTC

j_gene: TRBJ1-4
len: 17
v_gene: TRBV15
d_gene: NA
abundance: NA
CDR3aa: CATSRDGVLGEWEKLFF
CDR3nt: TGTGCCACCAGCAGAGATGGAGTTTTAGGGGAATGGGAAAAACTGTTTTTT

j_gene: TRBJ2-7
len: 16
v_gene: TRBV4-1
d_gene: TRBD2
abundance: NA
CDR3aa: CASSHETSGSSYEQYF
CDR3nt: TGCGCCAGCAGCCACGAGACTAGCGGGAGCTCCTACGAGCAGTACTTC